This TCR beta chain derives from a study of T-cell reconstitution after alpha-beta-depleted transplantation in children. Regarding the study as a whole: Newly made T cells mostly supplied T-cell counts and diversity one year after transplant. By about two months after transplant, alpha-beta T cells reportedly arose from several hundred graft clones that had expanded. Some patients' high day-60 TCRbeta diversity was traced to surviving recipient T cells and thymic progenitors.

A few counts support this clonotype. The target antigen is unknown. Library preparation (for TCRbeta) was performed with unique molecular identifiers. TCRdb recomputed calls from the PCR reads with MiXCR, one row per CDR3 protein. The sample consists of 450,000 to 700,000 distinct CDR3 sequences, approximately 30% of them appearing once. The TCR originated in a boy younger than two with Wiskott-Aldrich syndrome, due to receive a stem cell transplant. Source: PBMCs, taken before TCRalphabeta/CD19-depleted stem cell transplant.

CDR3 coding DNA: TGCGCCAGCAACTTGTGGGGGCCACACACAGATACGCAGTATTTT. It specifies CASNLWGPHTDTQYF. This chain joins TRBV10-2 and TRBJ2-3; a possible D gene is TRBD1 (6 bases). Germline loops: CDR1 WSHSY, CDR2 SAAADI. V lost 7 bases to trimming and J lost 2 bases, with 16 bases between them. The CDR3 has 15 residues.